The sample holds a few counts of the clone carrying this TCR beta chain. The target antigen is unknown. V shed 8 bases and J 12 bases; nucleotides not matched to a gene: 7. The germline V gene has CDR1 SGHTA and CDR2 FQGNSA. The CDR3 loop spans 13 amino acids. Sequencing was performed with immunoSEQ multiplex PCR; in TCRdb, only in-frame clones are kept and a portion is missing. The sample has 100,000 or so clones; about 89% are singletons. The entry originates in a study of PD-1 blockade in classical Hodgkin lymphoma. Every single patient, without exception, relapsed after autologous stem cell transplantation, and brentuximab vedotin exposure varied. Complete response, partial response or progressive disease made up the best responses. Study findings and constraints: Baseline diversity resembling that of newly diagnosed patients was seen in complete responders. By cycle point C4D1, TCR diversity had risen significantly in CD4+ cells (but not CD8+ cells). What drove the repertoire differences, possibly disease activity or prior therapy, has not been defined.

The sequence was collected from a human donor with classical Hodgkin lymphoma. The sample here was peripheral blood mononuclear cells (PBMCs), taken before the second cycle of nivolumab. V usage is TRBV7-2 and J usage is TRBJ1-6; 10 bases fit TRBD1. This CDR3 reads CASGDRGLRPLHF. CDR3 coding DNA: TGTGCCAGCGGGGACAGGGGCTTACGACCCCTCCACTTT.